Shown below are 29 T cell receptor beta chains from a single sample sequenced in a study of blood T cell repertoires in COVID-19. Some clones are missing from TCRdb's copy, which holds only in-frame ones; the method was immunoSEQ multiplex PCR. The sample gives roughly 83,000 clones, more than 75% of which show up once; about 8.5% is in the top ten. Sequences were obtained from peripheral blood. The receptors were gathered from a man older than 75 with active or convalescent COVID-19.

This rearrangement joins TRBV24-1 to TRBJ2-7; 8 bases align to TRBD2. This CDR3 spans 20 amino acids. Trimming removed 1 base from V and 6 bases from J; junction bases left unmatched: 22. Per germline, CDR1 KGHDR and CDR2 SFDVKD. DNA of the CDR3: TGTGCCACCAGTGATTTCTCTTCGGTGGTCGGCCTACCGGGACTAGGCGAGCAGTACGTC. This translates into CATSDFSSVVGLPGLGEQYV.

The CDR3 here is CASSGTQQALGNTIYF. The DNA of the CDR3 is TGTGCCAGCAGTGGGACACAACAGGCGCTTGGAAACACCATATATTTT. The chain uses TRBV2 and TRBJ1-3; tentative D call: TRBD1 (5 bases). There are 16 residues in the CDR3. V dropped 4 bases and J dropped 3 bases, with 16 bases sitting between them. Germline-derived CDR1 and CDR2 are SNHLY and FYNNEI.

V usage is TRBV18 and J usage is TRBJ2-3; 12 nucleotides agree with TRBD2. Germline V gene sequence: CDR1 KGHSH, CDR2 LQKENI. Trimming took 5 bases from V and 2 from J; bases not matched to a gene: 8. The CDR3 has 17 residues. CDR3 bases: TGTGCCAGCTCATCCGGACTAGCGGGGACATACACAGATACGCAGTATTTT. Residues: CASSSGLAGTYTDTQYF.

The V call is TRBV5-1, the J call TRBJ1-5, with a tentative D call TRBD1 (5 bases). The germline V gene encodes CDR1 SGHRS and CDR2 YFSETQ. The V end was cut by 0 bases, the J end by 1 base, with 8 bases between. This CDR3 comprises 15 residues. The CDR3 sequence is CASSLAGSSNQPQHF. Here the CDR3 DNA reads TGCGCCAGCAGCTTGGCAGGGTCGAGCAATCAGCCCCAGCATTTT.

The rearrangement uses TRBV5-1 and TRBJ2-3; 8 nucleotides match TRBD2. CDR1 is SGHRS and CDR2 is YFSETQ in the germline V gene. The CDR3 sequence is 15 residues long. V lost 3 bases and J lost 2; bases outside the gene matches: 5. CDR3 sequence (DNA): TGCGCCAGCAGCTCAGCAGCGGGGGACACAGATACGCAGTATTTT. It yields the protein CASSSAAGDTDTQYF. Complete variable domain (other parts from reference TRBV5-1 and TRBJ2-3): KAGVTQTPRYLIKTRGQQVTLSCSPISGHRSVSWYQQTPGQGLQFLFEYFSETQRNKGNFPGRFSGRQFSNSRSEMNVSTLELGDSALYLCASSSAAGDTDTQYFGPGTRLTVL.

The chain links TRBV11-2 to TRBJ2-6; 7 bases map to TRBD2. The V gene's germline CDR1 is SGHAT and CDR2 FQNNGV. V shed 1 base, J shed 0 bases, and the junction held 6 bases outside the gene matches. The CDR3 has 18 amino acids. Here the CDR3 DNA reads TGTGCCAGCAGCTTAGCCCGGGGGAGGGTCTCTGGGGCCAACGTCCTGACTTTC. Its translation: CASSLARGRVSGANVLTF.

The chain links TRBV5-1 to TRBJ2-1; TRBD2 matches 15 bases. The CDR3 length is 18 residues. Germline loops: CDR1 SGHRS, CDR2 YFSETQ. With 3 bases clipped from V and 7 bases from J, the junction kept 11 bases outside the gene matches. The CDR3 nucleotides are TGCGCCAGCAGCTGGGCTCCGGGACTAGCGGGGGGTGTGAATGAGCAGTTCTTC. This translates into CASSWAPGLAGGVNEQFF.

CDR3 in amino acids: CASSGDRGINNSPLHF. The DNA of the CDR3 is TGTGCCAGCAGCGGGGACAGGGGAATTAATAATTCACCCCTCCACTTT. The chain links TRBV2 to TRBJ1-6, with 10 nucleotides matching TRBD1. Per the germline V gene, CDR1 is SNHLY and CDR2 is FYNNEI. Trimming removed 6 bases from V and 5 bases from J; junction bases left unmatched: 7. The CDR3 totals 16 residues.

This sequence joins TRBV24-1 and TRBJ2-1; TRBD2 agrees at 8 bases. The CDR3 is made up of 15 amino acids. Per germline, CDR1 KGHDR and CDR2 SFDVKD. The ends lost 3 bases at V and 8 bases at J; junction bases unmatched: 8. The CDR3 loop reads CATSDPSGTSYEQFF. DNA for the CDR3: TGTGCCACCAGTGATCCATCCGGGACTAGTTATGAGCAGTTCTTC.

CDR3 DNA: TGTGCCAGCAAACCACAGGGGGCGGCTGAGCAGTTCTTC. This encodes CASKPQGAAEQFF. The chain links TRBV11-3 to TRBJ2-1, with 9 positions matching TRBD1. Germline V gives CDR1 SGHNT, CDR2 YENEEA. Trimming at V came to 7 bases and at J to 9 bases, leaving 7 bases not matched to a gene. The CDR3 consists of 13 residues.

This clone has only one observation. The rearrangement joins TRBV24-1 to TRBJ2-7, with D tentatively TRBD1 (5 bases). The CDR3 runs 14 residues. V lost 3 bases and J 4 bases, leaving 12 bases between the germline ends. CDR1 and CDR2 (germline): KGHDR, SFDVKD. The CDR3 protein is CATSDIRQRYEQYV. CDR3 nucleotide sequence: TGTGCCACCAGTGATATCCGACAGAGGTACGAGCAGTACGTC.

The chain combines TRBV11-2 with TRBJ2-7; TRBD2 aligns across 7 bases. From germline, CDR1 is SGHAT and CDR2 FQNNGV. The junction had 6 bases not matched to a gene; V was cut back by 5 bases and J by 2 bases. The CDR3 length is 14 residues. The CDR3 bases are TGTGCCAGCAGCCCCGGGACTAAAACCTACGAGCAGTACGTC. It is translated as CASSPGTKTYEQYV.

This chain links TRBV5-1 with TRBJ1-6, with 7 bases identical to TRBD1. The CDR3 runs to 14 residues. Germline V gene lookup returns CDR1 SGHRS and CDR2 YFSETQ. Trimming took 5 bases from V and 7 from J; bases not matched to a gene: 6. CDR3 protein: CASSRQGQNSPLHF. For the CDR3, the DNA is TGCGCCAGCAGTCGACAGGGTCAGAATTCACCCCTCCACTTT. The full variable domain, with the rest looked up from reference TRBV5-1 and TRBJ1-6, is KAGVTQTPRYLIKTRGQQVTLSCSPISGHRSVSWYQQTPGQGLQFLFEYFSETQRNKGNFPGRFSGRQFSNSRSEMNVSTLELGDSALYLCASSRQGQNSPLHFGNGTRLTVT.

The chain recombines TRBV2 with TRBJ2-1; 9 bases agree with TRBD2. CDR1 and CDR2 (germline): SNHLY, FYNNEI. The CDR3 covers 16 residues. The V gene end was trimmed by 4 bases and the J gene end by 7 bases; junction bases not matched to a gene: 11. The CDR3 DNA is TGTGCCAGCAGTGGGCTTGCGGGAGGGTTCACTAATGAGCAGTTCTTC. As protein: CASSGLAGGFTNEQFF.

The CDR3 bases are TGCGCCAGCAGCCAACAATCCCCGATCGCCCGGGAGGAAAAACTGTTTTTT. As protein: CASSQQSPIAREEKLFF. V and J are TRBV4-1 and TRBJ1-4; D unclear. From germline, CDR1 is MGHRA and CDR2 YSYEKL. The length of the CDR3 is 17 residues. Trimming shortened V by 2 bases and J by 8 bases, and 21 bases separated the two germline ends.

This rearrangement joins TRBV5-4 to TRBJ2-5; a possible D gene is TRBD2 (6 bases). This CDR3 is 13 amino acids long. Trimming left V 0 bases short and J 5 bases short, with 8 bases between. CDR1 SGHNT and CDR2 YYREEE come from the germline V gene (reference sequence). The CDR3 DNA reads TGTGCCAGCAGCTTGGGGACTACCGAGACCCAGTACTTC. This sequence encodes CASSLGTTETQYF.

V usage is TRBV19 and J usage is TRBJ2-6; TRBD1 is a possible D gene (6 bases). V lost 7 bases and J lost 0, with 16 bases in between. The CDR3 covers 17 residues. Germline assignment: CDR1 LNHDA and CDR2 SQIVND (reference sequence). CDR3 sequence: CASTLNRDHSGANVLTF. DNA for the CDR3: TGTGCCAGTACCTTGAACAGGGACCACTCTGGGGCCAACGTCCTGACTTTC. The full variable domain, rest sourced from reference TRBV19 and TRBJ2-6, is DGGITQSPKYLFRKEGQNVTLSCEQNLNHDAMYWYRQDPGQGLRLIYYSQIVNDFQKGDIAEGYSVSREKKESFPLTVTSAQKNPTAFYLCASTLNRDHSGANVLTFGAGSRLTVL.

The chain combines TRBV7-3 with TRBJ2-6; 8 positions match TRBD1. V lost 5 bases to trimming and J lost 0 bases; unmatched junction nucleotides: 6. The CDR3 has 17 residues. The germline gives CDR1 SGHTA, CDR2 FQGTGA. As DNA, the CDR3 is TGTGCCAGCAGCGCCCGACAGGGGAGCTCTGGGGCCAACGTCCTGACTTTC. It is translated as CASSARQGSSGANVLTF.

V is TRBV6-5 and J is TRBJ1-1; possible D gene TRBD1, 5 bases. V lost 4 bases and J 3 bases, leaving 15 bases between the germline ends. Germline-derived CDR1 and CDR2 are MNHEY and SVGAGI. The CDR3 is made up of 15 amino acids. DNA of the CDR3: TGTGCCAGCAGTTCGACCAGGGTGTCGTACACTGAAGCTTTCTTT. Residues: CASSSTRVSYTEAFF.

This clone was seen a few times. The V gene is TRBV10-3, the J gene TRBJ1-3; D might be TRBD1 (6 bases). Trimming took 6 bases from V and 0 from J, leaving 12 bases between them. This CDR3 region has 15 residues. The germline gives CDR1 ENHRY, CDR2 SYGVKD. DNA for the CDR3: TGTGCCATCAGCCCGACAGGAGCCTCTGGAAACACCATATATTTT. Residues: CAISPTGASGNTIYF.

This clone came up once. The chain has TRBV9 and TRBJ2-1; the D gene is possibly TRBD2 (6 bases). Per the germline V gene, CDR1 is SGDLS and CDR2 is YYNGEE. Trimming shortened V by 0 bases and J by 8 bases, and 6 bases separated the two germline ends. The CDR3 spans 12 residues. CDR3 loop: CASSVGGDEQFF. For the CDR3, the DNA is TGTGCCAGCAGCGTAGGGGGGGATGAGCAGTTCTTC. Variable domain in full (rest from reference TRBV9 and TRBJ2-1): DSGVTQTPKHLITATGQRVTLRCSPRSGDLSVYWYQQSLDQGLQFLIQYYNGEERAKGNILERFSAQQFPDLHSELNLSSLELGDSALYFCASSVGGDEQFFGPGTRLTVL.

This chain joins TRBV19 and TRBJ1-4, with D hard to call. The V and J ends lost 7 bases and 8 bases respectively, with 11 bases between them. The CDR3 contains 12 residues. The germline V gene encodes CDR1 LNHDA and CDR2 SQIVND (reference sequence). The CDR3 sequence: CASKDAGEKLFF. The CDR3 DNA is TGTGCCAGTAAGGACGCGGGCGAAAAACTGTTTTTT.

This chain's CDR3 is CASSLDGTGEQYV. CDR3 DNA sequence: TGTGCCAGCAGCTTAGATGGGACAGGGGAGCAGTACGTC. The chain employs TRBV11-3 and TRBJ2-7; 9 nucleotides match TRBD1. The CDR3 is 13 amino acids. Germline V gene lookup returns CDR1 SGHNT and CDR2 YENEEA. Trimming took 0 bases from V and 7 from J; bases not matched to a gene: 1.

This clone was detected only once. The V call is TRBV7-2, the J call TRBJ1-2; a possible D gene is TRBD1 (5 bases). The CDR3 has 16 amino acids. Germline V gene data show CDR1 as SGHTA and CDR2 as FQGNSA. V lost 4 bases, J lost 8 bases, and 23 bases lay in between. In DNA form, the CDR3 reads TGTGCCAGCAGCTCCCTACCAAGGGGAATCCGGGAGGGCTACACCTTC. Encoded protein: CASSSLPRGIREGYTF.

The chain uses TRBV10-3 and TRBJ1-6, with a weak D call TRBD1 (6 bases). Germline V gene sequence: CDR1 ENHRY, CDR2 SYGVKD. This CDR3 spans 13 amino acids. Between the trimmed V and J ends, which lost 6 bases and 5 bases, there was a span of 8 bases. CDR3 in amino acids: CAIRRTDNSPLHF. Here the CDR3 DNA reads TGTGCCATCAGGAGGACAGATAATTCACCCCTCCACTTT.

The chain couples TRBV5-4 to TRBJ2-1, with 10 bases fitting TRBD1. This CDR3 region has 18 residues. After removal of 4 bases from V and 3 bases from J, the junction contained 13 bases not matched to a gene. The V gene's germline CDR1 is SGHNT and CDR2 YYREEE (reference sequence). CDR3 region: CASSNSFETGGFYNEQFF. CDR3 bases: TGTGCCAGCAGCAACAGTTTCGAGACAGGGGGCTTCTACAATGAGCAGTTCTTC.

The chain links TRBV6-5 to TRBJ1-1, with TRBD1 identical over 8 bases. The trim removed 0 bases at V and 1 base at J, leaving 4 bases unmatched. Germline values: CDR1 MNHEY, CDR2 SVGAGI. The CDR3 contains 16 residues. CDR3 DNA sequence: TGTGCCAGCAGTTACTCCTCTGGGACAGGGAACACTGAAGCTTTCTTT. Amino acid sequence: CASSYSSGTGNTEAFF.

This clone was seen just once. The rearrangement links TRBV2 to TRBJ2-4; 9 bases agree with TRBD2. The CDR3 consists of 16 residues. Per the germline V gene, CDR1 is SNHLY and CDR2 is FYNNEI. With 4 bases clipped from V and 0 bases from J, the junction kept 4 bases outside the gene matches. CDR3 sequence (DNA): TGTGCCAGCAGTGTACTAGCGGGCCTAGCCAAAAACATTCAGTACTTC. Amino acid sequence: CASSVLAGLAKNIQYF.

The V and J genes are TRBV7-9 and TRBJ2-3; 13 bases map to TRBD2. With V trimmed by 5 bases and J by 1 base, 3 bases remained unmatched. There are 16 residues in the CDR3. Germline CDR1 SEHNR, CDR2 FQNEAQ (reference sequence). The DNA for the CDR3 is TGTGCCAGCAGCGCCGGGACTAGCGGGGGCACAGATACGCAGTATTTT. This encodes CASSAGTSGGTDTQYF. Full variable domain (outside the CDR3, taken from reference TRBV7-9 and TRBJ2-3): DTGVSQNPRHKITKRGQNVTFRCDPISEHNRLYWYRQTLGQGPEFLTYFQNEAQLEKSRLLSDRFSAERPKGSFSTLEIQRTEQGDSAMYLCASSAGTSGGTDTQYFGPGTRLTVL.